This T cell receptor beta chain stems from a study of CD8+CD57+ T cells in acquired aplastic anemia. Whole-study context: When averaged, DNA from sorted CD4+ and CD8+ cells came to approximately 3.2 ug. Healthy donor CD4+ samples were sequenced to a depth that averaged around 9.9 million reads.

The CDR3 sequence is 12 residues long. Germline V gene data show CDR1 as SGHDN and CDR2 as FVKESK. V lost 4 bases to trimming and J lost 2 bases, with 5 bases between them. Study outcomes and limitations: Comparison of patients with controls identified some 29 shared CD8+ CDR3 sequences.

According to the study, genomic DNA was the template for TCR beta VDJ and CDR3 profiling. Each CDR3 protein is one row after TCRdb ran MiXCR on the reads. The sample lists some 120,000 distinct CDR3 sequences; around 46% were seen once. This clonotype has ten or more counts. The antigen is not known. V usage is TRBV14 and J usage is TRBJ1-2; D gene unclear. The source material was sorted CD4+, CD8+, or CD8+CD57+ T cells (not recorded which) from PBMCs. This TCR came from a human donor in good health, serving as a control. The CDR3 reads CASSRPNYGYTF. CDR3 DNA sequence: TGTGCCAGCAGCCGGCCCAACTATGGCTACACCTTC.